The source of this T cell receptor (beta chain) is a study of regulatory T cells in long-lasting Graves disease. Arm-PCR with iRepertoire HTBI primers amplified the CDR3 regions for these TCR beta libraries. TCRdb used MiXCR to reprocess the multiplex PCR reads, holding one entry per CDR3 protein. The sample has 430,000 or so distinct CDR3 sequences, around 20% seen once. From germline, CDR1 is SGHTA and CDR2 FQGTGA. V was pared by 2 bases and J by 6 bases, with 16 bases between. CDR3 length: 15 amino acids. Time point: persistent/refractory GD, antithyroid drugs over 5 years with positive TRAb. The TCR library was made from RNA that had been extracted from PBMCs in TRIzol. A note on this clonotype: This may be a read error: a much more frequent sequence differs by one nucleotide. The conserved phenylalanine or tryptophan is not found at the CDR3 terminus, so this likely reflects a read error.

The origin of this receptor is a female donor with Graves disease. The V and J genes are TRBV7-3 and TRBJ1-2, with D perhaps matching TRBD1 (6 bases). The material was peripheral blood mononuclear cells (PBMCs), obtained when the disease was refractory, from a patient treated with antithyroid drugs. CDR3 DNA: TGTGCCAGCAGCTTATCTGGGCAGGGGCGAGATGGCTACACCCTC. Protein: CASSLSGQGRDGYTL.